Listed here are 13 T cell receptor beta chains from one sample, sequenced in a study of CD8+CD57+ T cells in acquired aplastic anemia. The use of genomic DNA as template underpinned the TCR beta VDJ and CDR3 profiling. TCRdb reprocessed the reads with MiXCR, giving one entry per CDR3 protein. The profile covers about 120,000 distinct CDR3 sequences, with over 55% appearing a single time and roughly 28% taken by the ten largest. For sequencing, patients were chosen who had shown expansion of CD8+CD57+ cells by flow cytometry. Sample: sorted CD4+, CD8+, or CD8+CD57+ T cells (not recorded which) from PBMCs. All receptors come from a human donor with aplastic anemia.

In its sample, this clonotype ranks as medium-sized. The CDR3 region is CASSNQGWYNEQFF. Here the CDR3 DNA reads TGTGCCAGTAGTAACCAGGGTTGGTACAATGAGCAGTTCTTC. J is TRBJ2-1 and V is TRBV19, with TRBD1 as a possible D gene (5 bases). The germline V gene has CDR1 LNHDA and CDR2 SQIVND (reference sequence). CDR3 size: 14 residues. The ends were cut back, 4 bases at V and 4 bases at J, with 11 bases in the middle.

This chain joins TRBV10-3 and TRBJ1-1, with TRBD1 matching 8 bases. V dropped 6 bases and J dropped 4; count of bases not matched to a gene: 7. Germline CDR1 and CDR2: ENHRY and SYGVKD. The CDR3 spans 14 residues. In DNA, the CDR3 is TGTGCCATCAGCAAGACAGGGGACGGCACTGAAGCTTTCTTT. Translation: CAISKTGDGTEAFF.

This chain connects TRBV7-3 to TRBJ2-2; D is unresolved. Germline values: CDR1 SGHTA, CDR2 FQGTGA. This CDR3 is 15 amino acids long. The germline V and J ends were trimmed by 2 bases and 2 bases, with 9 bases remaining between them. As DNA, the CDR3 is TGTGCCAGCAGCTTAGTGCCGGTTAACACCGGGGAGCTGTTTTTT. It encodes CASSLVPVNTGELFF.

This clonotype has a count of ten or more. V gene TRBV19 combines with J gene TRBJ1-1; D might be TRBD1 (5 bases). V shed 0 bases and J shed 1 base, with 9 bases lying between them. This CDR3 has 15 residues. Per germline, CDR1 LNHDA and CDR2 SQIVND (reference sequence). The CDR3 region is CASSIDGGENTEAFF. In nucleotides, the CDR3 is TGTGCCAGTAGTATAGATGGAGGGGAGAACACTGAAGCTTTCTTT.

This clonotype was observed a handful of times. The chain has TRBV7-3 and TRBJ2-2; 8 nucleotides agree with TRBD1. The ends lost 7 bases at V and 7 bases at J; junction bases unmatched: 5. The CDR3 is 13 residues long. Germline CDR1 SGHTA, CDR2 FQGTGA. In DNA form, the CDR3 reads TGTGCCAGCACCCTCGGACAGGGCGGGGAGCTGTTTTTT. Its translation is CASTLGQGGELFF.

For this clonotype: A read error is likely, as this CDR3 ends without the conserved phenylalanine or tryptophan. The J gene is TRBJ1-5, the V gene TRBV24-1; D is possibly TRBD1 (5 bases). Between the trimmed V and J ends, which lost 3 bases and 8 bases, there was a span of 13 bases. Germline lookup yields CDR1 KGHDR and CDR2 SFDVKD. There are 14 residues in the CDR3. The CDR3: CATSDRAGNEPQHL. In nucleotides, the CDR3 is TGTGCCACCAGTGATAGGGCAGGGAACGAGCCCCAGCATCTT.

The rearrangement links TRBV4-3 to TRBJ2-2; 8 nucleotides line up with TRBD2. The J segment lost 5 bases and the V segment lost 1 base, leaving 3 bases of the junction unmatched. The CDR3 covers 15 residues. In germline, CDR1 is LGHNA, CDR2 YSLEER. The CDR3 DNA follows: TGCGCCAGCAGCCAAGGCGGGGGGAAGACCGGGGAGCTGTTTTTT. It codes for CASSQGGGKTGELFF.

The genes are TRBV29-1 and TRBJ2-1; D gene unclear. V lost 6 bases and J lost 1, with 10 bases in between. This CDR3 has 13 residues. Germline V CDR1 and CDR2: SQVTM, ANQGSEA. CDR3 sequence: CSVNVGSYNEQFF. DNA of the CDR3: TGCAGCGTAAACGTAGGATCCTACAATGAGCAGTTCTTC.

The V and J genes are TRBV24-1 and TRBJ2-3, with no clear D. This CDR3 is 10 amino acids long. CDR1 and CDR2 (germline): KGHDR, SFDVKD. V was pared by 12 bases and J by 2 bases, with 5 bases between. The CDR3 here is CAGFTDTQYF. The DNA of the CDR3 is TGTGCCGGCTTCACAGATACGCAGTATTTT.

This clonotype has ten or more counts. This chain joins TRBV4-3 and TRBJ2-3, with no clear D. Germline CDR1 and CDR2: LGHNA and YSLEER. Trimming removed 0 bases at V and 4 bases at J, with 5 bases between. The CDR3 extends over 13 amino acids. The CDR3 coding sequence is TGCGCCAGCAGCCAAGAATTAGCAGATACGCAGTATTTT. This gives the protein CASSQELADTQYF.

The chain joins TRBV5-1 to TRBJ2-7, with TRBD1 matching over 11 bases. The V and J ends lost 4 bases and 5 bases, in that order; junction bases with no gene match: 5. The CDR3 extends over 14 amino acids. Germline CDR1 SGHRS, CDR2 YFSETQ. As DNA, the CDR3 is TGCGCCAGCAGCATACGGACAGGGGGCGACGAGCAGTACTTC. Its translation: CASSIRTGGDEQYF.

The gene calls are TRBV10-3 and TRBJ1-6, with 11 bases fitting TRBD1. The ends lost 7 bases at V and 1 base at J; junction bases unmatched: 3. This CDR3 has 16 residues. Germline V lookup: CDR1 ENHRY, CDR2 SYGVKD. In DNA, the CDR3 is TGTGCCATCAAGGGACAGGGGGGATCCTATAATTCACCCCTCCACTTT. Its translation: CAIKGQGGSYNSPLHF.

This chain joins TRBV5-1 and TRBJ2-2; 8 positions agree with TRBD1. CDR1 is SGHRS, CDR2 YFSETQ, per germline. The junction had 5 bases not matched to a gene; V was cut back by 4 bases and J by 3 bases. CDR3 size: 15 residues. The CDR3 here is CASSPDRADTGELFF. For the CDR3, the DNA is TGCGCCAGCAGCCCGGACAGGGCGGACACCGGGGAGCTGTTTTTT.